This T cell receptor beta chain was observed in a study of cytomegalovirus exposure and HLA in healthy donors. Overall study findings and caveats: In an earlier analysis, productive rearrangement rates for most beta V segments clustered near 87% or 30%. Later analysis identified 16,951 TCR beta sequences associated with HLA alleles, using a false discovery rate threshold of 0.05.

This CDR3 region has 15 residues. In germline, CDR1 is GTSNPN, CDR2 SVGIG (reference sequence). The V segment lost 5 bases and the J segment 3 bases; nucleotides outside the gene matches: 12. Worth noting for this clone: Its cognate antigen is unknown.

The PCR employed 60 Vbeta primers together with 13 Jbeta primers. Using immunoSEQ multiplex PCR, the repertoire was profiled, and TCRdb retains in-frame clones only, with some absent. Among 60,000 to 80,000 clones, more than 70% were seen once, and the ten largest hold about 4.9%. The specimen was PBMCs. The TCR originated in a woman aged 25 to 39 in good health and CMV-seronegative. V is TRBV30 and J is TRBJ2-7; TRBD2 agrees at 8 bases. CDR3 protein: CAWRPGRAQGYEQYF. The CDR3 DNA sequence: TGTGCCTGGCGTCCCGGGAGGGCCCAGGGCTACGAGCAGTACTTC.